This TCR beta chain was identified during a study of T-cell reconstitution after alpha-beta-depleted transplantation in children. The study's findings and limits: Some patients owed their high day-60 TCRbeta diversity to surviving recipient T cells and thymic progenitors. At one year after transplant, newly produced T cells mostly accounted for T-cell counts and diversity. Roughly two months post-transplant, alpha-beta T cells reportedly originated from several hundred graft clones that had expanded.

Germline CDR1 reads MNHEY; CDR2 reads SVGEGT. Trimming took 0 bases from V and 1 from J, leaving 15 bases between them. CDR3 length: 17 amino acids. In regard to this clonotype: Its antigen is undetermined.

Using unique molecular identifiers, the investigators prepared the TCRbeta library. TCRdb reprocessed the PCR reads with MiXCR, giving one entry per CDR3 protein. The sample records some 300,000 distinct CDR3 sequences, less than 9.5% being singletons. This clonotype was sampled from a female patient aged 2-10 years who had a stem cell transplant for Fanconi anemia, so the T cells may come from the graft donor. The chain recombines TRBV6-2 or TRBV6-3 with TRBJ2-5; maybe TRBD2 (6 bases). The sequences come from peripheral blood, collected 360 days after TCRalphabeta/CD19-depleted stem cell transplant. The CDR3 bases are TGTGCCAGCAGTTACTCGAAGCGCGGGGCCTTCCAAGAGACCCAGTACTTC. Translating gives CASSYSKRGAFQETQYF.